A single sample is the source of the 17 T cell receptor beta chains below, sequenced in a study of T cells in Graves' hyperthyroidism and ophthalmopathy. Using RNA transcripts as the source, TCR beta CDR3 regions were amplified. HTBI primers were the set used in a first-round RT-PCR of the TCR CDR3. TCRdb ran MiXCR on the multiplex PCR reads and lists one entry per CDR3 protein. Among around 97,000 distinct CDR3 sequences, over 45% were seen once, and the ten largest hold about a quarter. The sample taken for sequencing was blood. The receptors come from a middle-aged man with Graves' hyperthyroidism.

This clonotype was detected a few times. The rearrangement links TRBV29-1 to TRBJ1-5, with 9 bases that match TRBD1. Germline V CDR1 and CDR2: SQVTM, ANQGSEA. The CDR3 length is 13 residues. Trimming removed 4 bases from V and 5 bases from J; junction bases left unmatched: 3. The CDR3 coding sequence is TGCAGCGTTGGACAGGGGGGGGATCAGCCCCAGCATTTT. It codes for CSVGQGGDQPQHF.

CDR3 amino acids: CAKGQVEARNTIYF. The CDR3 DNA follows: TGTGCCAAGGGACAGGTCGAAGCTAGAAACACCATATATTTT. The genes are TRBV7-9 and TRBJ1-3, with TRBD1 matching 8 bases. Germline CDR1 reads SEHNR; CDR2 reads FQNEAQ (reference sequence). The length of the CDR3 is 14 residues. The junction had 10 bases not matched to a gene; V was cut back by 10 bases and J by 5 bases.

This clonotype showed up many times. The rearrangement links TRBV5-1 to TRBJ1-3; no reliable D call. Germline assignment: CDR1 SGHRS and CDR2 YFSETQ. V was pared by 4 bases and J by 2 bases, with 7 bases between. The CDR3 sequence is 13 residues long. The CDR3 nucleotides read TGCGCCAGCAGCGTAGAGCCTGGAAACACCATATATTTT. This encodes CASSVEPGNTIYF.

Remarks on this clonotype: This sequence may be a read error, since a much larger clone differs from it by one base. The rearrangement links TRBV4-1 to TRBJ2-7; 7 nucleotides agree with TRBD2. Germline assignment: CDR1 MGHRA and CDR2 YSYEKL. This CDR3 has 14 residues. The V gene end was trimmed by 3 bases and the J gene end by 7 bases; junction bases not matched to a gene: 9. CDR3 sequence reads: CASSQGGRNNEQYF. The CDR3 region has the DNA TGCGCCAGCAGCCAGGGGGGGAGAAACAATGAGCAGTACTTC.

The chain couples TRBV10-3 to TRBJ1-2; tentative D call: TRBD1 (5 bases). The CDR3 loop spans 13 amino acids. Per germline, CDR1 ENHRY and CDR2 SYGVKD. Trimming stripped 5 bases from V and 2 bases from J, with 9 bases between. The CDR3 sequence is CAISPGPNYGYTF. The CDR3 region has the DNA TGTGCCATCAGTCCGGGACCGAACTATGGCTACACCTTC.

V usage is TRBV6-1 and J usage is TRBJ2-4, with no clear D. Between the trimmed V and J ends, which lost 0 bases and 0 bases, there was a span of 9 bases. This CDR3 has 16 amino acids. Germline CDR1 and CDR2: MNHNS and SASEGT. CDR3 nucleotides: TGTGCCAGCAGTGAAGCCCCGCTGCCAGCCAAAAACATTCAGTACTTC. Translated: CASSEAPLPAKNIQYF.

V and J are TRBV7-9 and TRBJ1-1; 11 bases are a match to TRBD1. This CDR3 is built from 15 residues. V gave up 4 bases and J gave up 6 bases; unmatched junction bases: 7. The germline V gene encodes CDR1 SEHNR and CDR2 FQNEAQ (reference sequence). The CDR3 DNA is TGTGCCAGCAGCTCTAACCCGGGACAGGGGGCTGAAGCTTTCTTT. As protein: CASSSNPGQGAEAFF.

To note about this clonotype: Without the conserved terminal phenylalanine or tryptophan, this CDR3 likely stems from a read error. J is TRBJ1-4 and V is TRBV7-2; no firm D call. This CDR3 is 14 amino acids long. Trimming shortened V by 7 bases and J by 4 bases, and 13 bases separated the two germline ends. CDR1 is SGHTA and CDR2 is FQGNSA in the germline V gene. This CDR3 is CASTLTGLNEKLFS. As DNA, the CDR3 is TGTGCCAGCACTCTGACCGGGCTTAATGAAAAACTGTTTTCT.

J is TRBJ2-5 and V is TRBV15; D call uncertain. Per germline, CDR1 LNHNV and CDR2 YYDKDF (reference sequence). Trimming stripped 3 bases from V and 5 bases from J, with 13 bases between. CDR3 length: 14 amino acids. CDR3 residues: CATSSRTSQETQYF. The CDR3 DNA reads as TGTGCCACCAGCAGTCGTACGTCCCAGGAGACCCAGTACTTC.

The sample holds many counts of this clonotype. The chain employs TRBV12-3 or TRBV12-4 and TRBJ1-5; TRBD1 aligns across 7 bases. The CDR3 length is 15 residues. With V trimmed by 3 bases and J by 4 bases, 6 bases remained unmatched. CDR3 amino acids: CASSFLGGANQPQHF. CDR3 sequence (DNA): TGTGCCAGCAGTTTCTTAGGGGGCGCAAATCAGCCCCAGCATTTT.

On this clonotype itself: This may stem from a read error, because a much larger clone lies one nucleotide away. This sequence joins TRBV7-8 and TRBJ1-2; possible D gene TRBD1, 5 bases. The CDR3 totals 14 residues. Germline values: CDR1 SGHVS, CDR2 FQNEAQ. CDR3 loop: CASSSGTVNYGDTF. Written as DNA, the CDR3 is TGTGCCAGCAGTTCTGGGACGGTTAACTATGGCGACACCTTC.

This clonotype was found many times. The chain is built from TRBV28 and TRBJ2-7, with no clear D. This CDR3 spans 13 amino acids. Looked up from germline, CDR1 is MDHEN and CDR2 is SYDVKM. V gave up 6 bases and J gave up 3 bases, with 12 bases separating them. For the CDR3, the DNA is TGTGCCAGCAGACCCGGCTTAGGCTACGAGCAGTACTTC. This gives the protein CASRPGLGYEQYF.

Notes on this clonotype: One base away lies a much larger clone, so this may be a sequencing read error. The V and J genes are TRBV7-2 and TRBJ2-1, with D maybe TRBD2 (6 bases). This CDR3 region has 16 residues. Per the germline V gene, CDR1 is SGHTA and CDR2 is FQGNSA. The CDR3 here is CASSIQLAGSYDEQFF. CDR3 sequence (DNA): TGTGCCAGCAGCATCCAACTAGCAGGCTCCTACGATGAGCAGTTCTTC. The full variable domain, completed using reference TRBV7-2 and TRBJ2-1, is GAGVSQSPSNKVTEKGKDVELRCDPISGHTALYWYRQSLGQGLEFLIYFQGNSAPDKSGLPSDRFSAERTGGSVSTLTIQRTQQEDSAVYLCASSIQLAGSYDEQFFGPGTRLTVL.

This clonotype appeared many times. This rearrangement joins TRBV13 to TRBJ2-3, with TRBD2 matching 7 bases. V lost 6 bases to trimming and J lost 0 bases; unmatched junction nucleotides: 9. Looked up from germline, CDR1 is PRHDT and CDR2 is FYEKMQ (reference sequence). This CDR3 is 16 amino acids long. The CDR3 is CASSPGRARSTDTQYF. In DNA, the CDR3 is TGTGCCAGCAGTCCAGGGAGGGCGAGGAGCACAGATACGCAGTATTTT.

Ten or more counts support this clonotype. The J gene is TRBJ2-1, the V gene TRBV5-1; 11 bases align to TRBD1. Germline V gives CDR1 SGHRS, CDR2 YFSETQ. The CDR3 is made up of 15 amino acids. V was pared by 5 bases and J by 7 bases, with 8 bases of the junction left unmatched. The CDR3 loop reads CASRAGTGGRNEQFF. The CDR3 region has the DNA TGCGCCAGCAGAGCCGGGACAGGGGGTCGGAATGAGCAGTTCTTC.

This clonotype has ten or more counts. This CDR3 fails to terminate in the conserved phenylalanine or tryptophan, so it likely reflects a read error. V and J are TRBV20-1 and TRBJ1-5, with D uncertain. The CDR3 has 14 amino acids. V was shortened by 1 base and J by 2 bases, with 9 bases between the two germline ends. Germline V lookup: CDR1 DFQATT, CDR2 SNEGSKA (reference sequence). Here the CDR3 DNA reads TGCAGTGCTAGAGCCACTACAGGCAATCAGCCCCAGCATCTT. It is translated as CSARATTGNQPQHL.

This clonotype has more than one count but fewer than ten. V gene TRBV18 combines with J gene TRBJ2-3; D may be TRBD2 (5 bases). The CDR3 is 14 amino acids. Germline V gene sequence: CDR1 KGHSH, CDR2 LQKENI. The V end was cut by 3 bases, the J end by 2 bases, with 9 bases between. CDR3 bases: TGTGCCAGCTCACCCCAGAGGGCCACAGATACGCAGTATTTT. Its translation is CASSPQRATDTQYF.